This T cell receptor (beta chain) was sequenced in a study of shared clonotypes between healthy human individuals. Study results and limitations: Clonotypes shared by all four donors outscored non-shared clonotypes in generation probability.

TCRdb's copy holds only in-frame clones and misses some; the assay was immunoSEQ multiplex PCR. The sample shows around 2.1 million clones, more than 90% of them seen only once. On this clone: What it binds is not known.

All donors were healthy HIV-negative adults lacking recent acute infections or vaccinations. This TCR was sampled from a young man in good health. The sequencing sample was made of naive CD4+ T cells sorted from blood. Regarding subset: CD45RA+ positively selected.

CDR3 DNA sequence: TGTGCCAGCAGCTTAGACGGTGGAGGGTCACCCCTCCACTTT. Its protein product is CASSLDGGGSPLHF. The genes are TRBV11-2 and TRBJ1-6; D unclear. The CDR3 spans 14 residues. Germline-derived CDR1 and CDR2 are SGHAT and FQNNGV. V was pared by 0 bases and J by 10 bases, with 10 bases between.